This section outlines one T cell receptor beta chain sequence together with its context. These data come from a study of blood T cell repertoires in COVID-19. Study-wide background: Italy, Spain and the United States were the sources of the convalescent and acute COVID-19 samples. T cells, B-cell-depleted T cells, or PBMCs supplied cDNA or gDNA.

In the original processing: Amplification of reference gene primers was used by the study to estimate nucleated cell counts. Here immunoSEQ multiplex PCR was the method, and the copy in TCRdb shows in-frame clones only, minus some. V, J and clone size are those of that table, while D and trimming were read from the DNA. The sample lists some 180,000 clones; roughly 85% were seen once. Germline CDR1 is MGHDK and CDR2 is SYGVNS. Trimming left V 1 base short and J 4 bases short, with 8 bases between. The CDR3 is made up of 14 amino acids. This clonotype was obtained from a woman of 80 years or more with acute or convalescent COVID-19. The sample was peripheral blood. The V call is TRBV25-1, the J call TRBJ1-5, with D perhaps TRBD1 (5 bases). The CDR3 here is CASSEWGTNQPQHF. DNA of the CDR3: TGTGCCAGCAGTGAATGGGGGACTAATCAGCCCCAGCATTTT. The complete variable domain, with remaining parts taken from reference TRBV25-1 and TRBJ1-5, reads EADIYQTPRYLVIGTGKKITLECSQTMGHDKMYWYQQDPGMELHLIHYSYGVNSTEKGDLSSESTVSRIRTEHFPLTLESARPSHTSQYLCASSEWGTNQPQHFGDGTRLSIL.